This T cell receptor beta chain was found in a study of T cell repertoires in cytomegalovirus infection. Study-wide points: It was HLA-C-restricted CMV-specific TCR beta clonotypes that dominated the response ex vivo.

This clonotype was picked up a small number of times. Antigen unknown. TCRdb re-called the reads through MiXCR, storing one row per CDR3 protein. The profile shows fewer than 950,000 distinct CDR3 sequences, less than 35% of them singletons. This TCR came from a human donor in good health (CMV status not recorded). Some clones in this sample may be carry-over from other donors' samples. Sequences were derived from cultured CD8+ T cells from PBMCs, sampled from culture after CMV antigen stimulation.

The CDR3 loop reads CSGLDRAGYSNQPQHF. DNA for the CDR3: TGCAGTGGGTTGGACAGGGCAGGATATAGCAATCAGCCCCAGCATTTT. The genes are TRBV20-1 and TRBJ1-5, with 8 bases identical to TRBD1. CDR1 and CDR2 (germline): DFQATT, SNEGSKA (reference sequence). The V segment lost 7 bases and the J segment 0 bases; nucleotides outside the gene matches: 11. The CDR3 length is 16 residues.